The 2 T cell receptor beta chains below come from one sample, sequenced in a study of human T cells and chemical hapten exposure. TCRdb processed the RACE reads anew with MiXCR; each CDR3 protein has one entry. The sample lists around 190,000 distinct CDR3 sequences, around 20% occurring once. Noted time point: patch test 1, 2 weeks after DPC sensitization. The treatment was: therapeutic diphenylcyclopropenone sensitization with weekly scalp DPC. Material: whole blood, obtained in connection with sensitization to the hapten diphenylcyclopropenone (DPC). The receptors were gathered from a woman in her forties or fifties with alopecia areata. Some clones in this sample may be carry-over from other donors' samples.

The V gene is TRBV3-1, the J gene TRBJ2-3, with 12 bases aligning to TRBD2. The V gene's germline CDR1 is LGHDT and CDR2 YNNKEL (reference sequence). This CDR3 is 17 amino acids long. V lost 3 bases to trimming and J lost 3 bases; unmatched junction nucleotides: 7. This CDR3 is CASSHVTGTSGTDTQYF. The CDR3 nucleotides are TGTGCCAGCAGCCATGTCACCGGGACTAGCGGGACAGATACGCAGTATTTT.

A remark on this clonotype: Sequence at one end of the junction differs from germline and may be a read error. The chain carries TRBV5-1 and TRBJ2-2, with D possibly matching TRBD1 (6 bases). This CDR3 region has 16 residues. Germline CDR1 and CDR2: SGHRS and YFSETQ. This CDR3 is CASSAWDTLGTGEPFF. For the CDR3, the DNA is TGCGCCAGCAGCGCCTGGGACACCTTGGGGACCGGGGAGCCGTTTTTT.